The sequence of this T cell receptor (beta chain) was determined in a study of siplizumab effects on memory and regulatory T cells. Findings and limits, study-wide: Unstimulated subsets captured only a minor fraction of alloreactive clones. Treg origin accounted for an average of roughly 70% of mappable alloreactive CD4+ clones with siplizumab and about 30% in controls. Tregs that proliferated in siplizumab cultures did not have their suppressive function confirmed. The naive T cell population seemed more diverse than memory cells and seemed a major contributor to the alloresponse.

As to this clone: The target antigen is unknown.

Assay used: immunoSEQ multiplex PCR; TCRdb lists only in-frame clones, some missing. The sample yields approximately 100,000 clones, around 93% seen once. The TCR originated in a human donor in good health. The sample was non-Treg CD4+ T cells sorted from blood.

The CDR3 nucleotides read TGCGCCAGCTCCAAGGGACAGGACTATGGCTACACCTTC. Its translation is CASSKGQDYGYTF. The chain joins TRBV5-1 to TRBJ1-2; 8 bases align to TRBD1. CDR3 length equals 13 residues. CDR1 is SGHRS and CDR2 is YFSETQ in the germline V gene. V trimming: 7 bases; J trimming: 3 bases; junction bases outside the gene matches: 5.